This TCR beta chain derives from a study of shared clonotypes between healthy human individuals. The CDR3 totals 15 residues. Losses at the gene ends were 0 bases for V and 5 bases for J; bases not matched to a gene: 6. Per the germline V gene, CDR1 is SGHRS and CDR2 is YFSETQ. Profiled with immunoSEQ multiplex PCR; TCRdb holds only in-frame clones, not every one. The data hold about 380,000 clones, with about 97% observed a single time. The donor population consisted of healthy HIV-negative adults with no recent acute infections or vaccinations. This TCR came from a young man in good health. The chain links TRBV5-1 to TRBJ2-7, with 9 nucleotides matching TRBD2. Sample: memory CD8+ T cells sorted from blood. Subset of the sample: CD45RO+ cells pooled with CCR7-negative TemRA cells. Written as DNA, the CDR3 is TGCGCCAGCAGCTTGGTTGCGGGAGGGTACCACGAGCAGTACTTC. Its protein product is CASSLVAGGYHEQYF.